The clone carrying this T cell receptor (beta chain) was detected many times. The CDR3 consists of 19 residues. The germline gives CDR1 SGHTA, CDR2 FQGNSA. The junction had 14 bases not matched to a gene; V was cut back by 1 base and J by 3 bases. The source of the sample is a study of CD4 and CD8 cells across lung adenocarcinoma regions. TCRdb itself ran the PCR reads through MiXCR, one entry per CDR3 protein. The sample carries approximately 24,000 distinct CDR3 sequences, around 56% recorded once. Samples came from patients with localized non-small cell lung adenocarcinoma. The chain joins TRBV7-2 to TRBJ2-1; 8 nucleotides agree with TRBD1. The source is a male donor with lung adenocarcinoma. The CD4 and CD8 labels of this study may be unreliable. The sequenced material came from CD8+ T cells from the center of a lung tumor. The CDR3 reads CASSLGGRGRTSYYNEQFF. The CDR3 nucleotides read TGTGCCAGCAGCTTAGGGGGCAGGGGGCGAACTAGTTACTACAATGAGCAGTTCTTC.